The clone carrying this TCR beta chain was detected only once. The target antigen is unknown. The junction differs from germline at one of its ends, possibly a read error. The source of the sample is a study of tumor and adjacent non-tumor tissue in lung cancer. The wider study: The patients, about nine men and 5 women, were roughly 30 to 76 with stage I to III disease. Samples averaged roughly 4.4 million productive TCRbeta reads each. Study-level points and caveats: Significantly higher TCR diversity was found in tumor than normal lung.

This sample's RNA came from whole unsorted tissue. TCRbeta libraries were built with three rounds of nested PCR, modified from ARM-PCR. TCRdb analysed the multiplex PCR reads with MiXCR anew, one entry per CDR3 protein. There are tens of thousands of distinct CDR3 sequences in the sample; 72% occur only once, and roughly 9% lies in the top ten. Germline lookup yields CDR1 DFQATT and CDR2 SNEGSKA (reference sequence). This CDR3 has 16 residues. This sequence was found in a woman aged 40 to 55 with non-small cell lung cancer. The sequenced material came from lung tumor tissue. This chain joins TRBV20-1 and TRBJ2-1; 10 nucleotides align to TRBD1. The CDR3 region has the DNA TGCAGTGCTAGCGGGCCCGAGACAGGGGGCATCGATGAGCAGTTCTTT. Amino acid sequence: CSASGPETGGIDEQFF.